This T cell receptor beta chain was sequenced in a study of T-cell memory formation after mild COVID-19. As for the study in general: Among the donors, TCR clusters were largely specific to each donor. Notes on the study in general: CD4+ clones that contracted lay mainly in CM and EM; CD8+ ones lay in EMRA. Whether day 37 second-wave clones are SARS-CoV-2-specific was not confirmed.

On this clonotype: The antigen remains undetermined.

V lost 7 bases, J lost 5 bases, and 7 bases lay in between. Germline lookup yields CDR1 KGHDR and CDR2 SFDVKD. The CDR3 totals 11 residues. TCRdb re-called the 5' RACE reads with MiXCR, one entry per CDR3 protein. This table has around 450,000 distinct CDR3 sequences, around 20% appearing once. The sample comprised PBMCs or a T cell subset sorted from them (not recorded which). The sequence derives from an adult woman who had mild COVID-19 (a few samples of this study predate the infection). Cell type and time point are not known. V usage is TRBV24-1 and J usage is TRBJ1-1; the D is unclear. In DNA form, the CDR3 reads TGTGCCACCAGCTCCCATACTGAAGCTTTCTTT. Its protein product is CATSSHTEAFF.